The T cell receptor (beta chain) under discussion was sequenced for a study of blood T cell repertoires in COVID-19. In the study overall: Donors in the United States, Italy and Spain gave samples during acute or convalescent COVID-19. T cells, B-cell-depleted T cells, or PBMCs provided the cDNA or gDNA that served as material.

Original methodology: Nucleated cell counts were estimated from reference gene primer amplification. This table comes from immunoSEQ multiplex PCR, and its TCRdb copy is limited to in-frame clones, with some not included. V, J and clone size reflect that table, while D and trimming were determined from the DNA. The repertoire has some 130,000 clones, about 91% of them found once; the top ten carry 10%. Unmatched junction bases numbered 6, after V lost 2 bases and J lost 3 bases. This CDR3 is built from 15 residues. In germline, CDR1 is MGHRA, CDR2 YSYEKL. Sequencing was performed on peripheral blood. This chain joins TRBV4-1 and TRBJ1-1, with 7 bases fitting TRBD1. This clonotype was obtained from a man aged 45-65 years with acute or convalescent COVID-19. CDR3 coding DNA: TGCGCCAGCAGCCAACAGGGGGTTCGAGACACTGAAGCTTTCTTT. The encoded protein is CASSQQGVRDTEAFF.